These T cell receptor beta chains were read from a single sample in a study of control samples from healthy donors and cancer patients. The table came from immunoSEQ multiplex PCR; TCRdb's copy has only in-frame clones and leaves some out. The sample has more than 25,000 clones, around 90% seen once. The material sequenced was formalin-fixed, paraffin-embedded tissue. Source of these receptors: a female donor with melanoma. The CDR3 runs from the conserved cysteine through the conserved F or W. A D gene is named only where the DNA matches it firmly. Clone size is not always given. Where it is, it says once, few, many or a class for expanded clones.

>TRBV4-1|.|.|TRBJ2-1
TGCGCCAGCAGCCAAGATTCGAGCGGAACTTACAATGAGCAGTTCTTC
CASSQDSSGTYNEQFF
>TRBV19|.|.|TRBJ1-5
TGTGCCAGTACGAGGGGGAGCAATCAGCCCCAGCATTTT
CASTRGSNQPQHF
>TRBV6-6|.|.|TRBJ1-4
TGTGCCAGTTACAGCGCAACTAATGAAAAACTGTTTTTT
CASYSATNEKLFF
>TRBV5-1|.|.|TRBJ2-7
TGCGCCAGCAGCTTGGGGGGCCGTGGGCCCGAGCAGTACTTC
CASSLGGRGPEQYF
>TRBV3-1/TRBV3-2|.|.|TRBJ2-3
TGTGCCAGCAGCCAAGGACAGGGGAGAATAGCGGGCGGGGAAGATACGCAGTATTTT
CASSQGQGRIAGGEDTQYF
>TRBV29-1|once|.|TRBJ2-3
TGCAGCGTTGAGTTAGGGGCGAGCACAGATACGCAGTATTTT
CSVELGASTDTQYF
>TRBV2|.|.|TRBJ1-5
TGTGCCAGCAGTGATTGGCCAGTTAGCAATCAGCCCCAGCATTTT
CASSDWPVSNQPQHF
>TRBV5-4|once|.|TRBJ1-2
TGTGCCAGCAGCCAGGACGGAGAATTTAACTATGGCTACACCTTC
CASSQDGEFNYGYTF
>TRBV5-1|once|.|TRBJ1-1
TGCGCCAACAGCTCCAGAGGATTGAACACTAAAGCTTTCTTT
CANSSRGLNTKAFF
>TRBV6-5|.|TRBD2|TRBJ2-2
TGTGCCAGCAGTTCGTCCGGGACTAGATACACCGGGGAGCTGTTTTTT
CASSSSGTRYTGELFF
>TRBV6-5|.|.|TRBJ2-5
TGTGCCAGCAGAGTGGGAGCTATCCTAGAGACCCAGTACTTC
CASRVGAILETQYF
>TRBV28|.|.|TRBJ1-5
TGTGCCAGCAGTTGGGGAACAGAATTTCAGCCCCAGCATTTT
CASSWGTEFQPQHF
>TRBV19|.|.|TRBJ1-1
TGTGCCAGCACGCCACGGAGGGGGGGCCGCACTGAAGCTTTCTTT
CASTPRRGGRTEAFF
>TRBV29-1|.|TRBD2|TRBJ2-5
TGCAGCGTTGGTCTAGCGGGAGGGTACGAGACCCAGTACTTC
CSVGLAGGYETQYF
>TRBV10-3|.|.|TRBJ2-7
TGTGCCAACTCGGACACCCGCTACGAGCAGTACTTC
CANSDTRYEQYF
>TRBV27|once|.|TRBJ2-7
TGTGCCAGCAGTTCCAGGACGACTATCTCCTACGAGCAGTACTTC
CASSSRTTISYEQYF
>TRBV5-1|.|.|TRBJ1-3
TGCGCCAGCAGCTTGGAGGCCAGGCCTGGAAACACCATATATTTT
CASSLEARPGNTIYF
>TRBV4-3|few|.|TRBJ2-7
TGCGCCAGCAGCCAAGGAGAAGGAAGGTACGAGCAGTACTTC
CASSQGEGRYEQYF
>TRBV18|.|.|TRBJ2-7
TGTGCCAGCTCACCACTGGGACACGGAGTGACCGAGCAGTACTTC
CASSPLGHGVTEQYF
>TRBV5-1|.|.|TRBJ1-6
TGCGCCAGCAGCTTGGATTTGGTCAGGGGTCAATTCAATTCACCCCTCCACTTT
CASSLDLVRGQFNSPLHF
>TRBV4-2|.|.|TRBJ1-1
TGTGCCAGCAGCCAAGGGGGGCAGAACACTGAAGCTTTCTTT
CASSQGGQNTEAFF
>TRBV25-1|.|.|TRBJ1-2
TGTGCCAGCAGTGAGCCCAGGGGAGCTAACTATGGCTACACCTTC
CASSEPRGANYGYTF
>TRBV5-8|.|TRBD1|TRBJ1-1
TGTGCCAGCCCCGAACAGGGGCCGAACACTGAAGCTTTCTTT
CASPEQGPNTEAFF
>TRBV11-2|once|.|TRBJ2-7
TGTGCCAGCAGCTTAGATACGGGAGCGAGCTACGAGCAGTACTTC
CASSLDTGASYEQYF
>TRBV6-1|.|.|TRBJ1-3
TGTGCCAGCAGTGACCAGGGGAATTTAGCTGGAAACACCATATATTTT
CASSDQGNLAGNTIYF
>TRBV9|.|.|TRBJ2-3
TGTGCCAGCAGCGTAGTTCCGAAGATCACAGATACGCAGTATTTT
CASSVVPKITDTQYF
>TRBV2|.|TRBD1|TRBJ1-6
TGTGCCAGCAGCGGACAGGCTAATTCACCCCTCCACTTT
CASSGQANSPLHF
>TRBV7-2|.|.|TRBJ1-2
TGTGCCAGCAGCTTAGAGCCGGCAGGGCCCCTCAAGGTGCCCGCTGGCTACACCTTC
CASSLEPAGPLKVPAGYTF